The 28 T cell receptor beta chains presented below share a single source sample, sequenced in a study of regulatory T cells. Findings of the study overall: Hydrophobic residues at CDR3 positions 6 and 7 were enriched in conventional CD4+ T cells of CD3G-deficient patients.

Antigens for these TCRs are unknown. Amplification used 52 TRBV primers and 13 TRBJ primers. Profiling relied on immunoSEQ multiplex PCR, and the TCRdb table lists in-frame clones only, not all of them. The table includes about 28,000 clones, just under 95% detected once. Specimen: conventional CD4+ T cells sorted from blood. These receptors all come from a person between 18 and 30 years old with CD3G deficiency.

This chain joins TRBV6-1 and TRBJ1-2; D not resolved. CDR3 length: 13 amino acids. The ends were cut back, 1 base at V and 8 bases at J, with 11 bases in the middle. Per germline, CDR1 MNHNS and CDR2 SASEGT. For the CDR3, the DNA is TGTGCCAGCAGTGAAGGGGCCCGAGGAGGCTACACCTTC. As protein: CASSEGARGGYTF.

The rearrangement joins TRBV10-3 to TRBJ2-7; tentatively, D is TRBD2 (6 bases). Trimming removed 3 bases at V and 6 bases at J, with 9 bases between. Germline assignment: CDR1 ENHRY and CDR2 SYGVKD. The CDR3 is made up of 12 amino acids. The CDR3, as DNA: TGTGCCATCAGTGAAGGTAGCGGCGAGCAGTACTTC. Amino acid sequence: CAISEGSGEQYF.

This chain links TRBV6-1 with TRBJ1-1, with a possible D match to TRBD1 (6 bases). Germline CDR1 is MNHNS and CDR2 is SASEGT. This CDR3 is 14 amino acids long. The V end lost 4 bases, the J end lost 5 bases, and 14 bases lay between the germline ends. CDR3 DNA sequence: TGTGCCAGCAGTGTACAGGGTTTCGATACTGAAGCTTTCTTT. Protein sequence: CASSVQGFDTEAFF.

V is TRBV10-3 and J is TRBJ2-3; D is undetermined. The V gene's germline CDR1 is ENHRY and CDR2 SYGVKD. Trimming stripped 10 bases from V and 8 bases from J, with 13 bases between. This CDR3 is built from 11 residues. The CDR3 DNA reads TGTGCCACCGGTCTGCCAGGTACGCAGTATTTT. It yields the protein CATGLPGTQYF.

DNA for the CDR3: TGTGCCAGTAGCACCGACAGGGTCAATCAGCCCCAGCATTTT. Translating gives CASSTDRVNQPQHF. The V and J genes are TRBV19 and TRBJ1-5; 7 bases align to TRBD1. The CDR3 has 14 amino acids. Germline V gives CDR1 LNHDA, CDR2 SQIVND (reference sequence). The V segment lost 6 bases and the J segment 3 bases; nucleotides outside the gene matches: 5. Filled out from reference TRBV19 and TRBJ1-5, the complete variable domain reads DGGITQSPKYLFRKEGQNVTLSCEQNLNHDAMYWYRQDPGQGLRLIYYSQIVNDFQKGDIAEGYSVSREKKESFPLTVTSAQKNPTAFYLCASSTDRVNQPQHFGDGTRLSIL.

The genes are TRBV2 and TRBJ1-6, with D hard to call. Germline V gives CDR1 SNHLY, CDR2 FYNNEI. This CDR3 has 16 amino acids. V lost 7 bases and J lost 0, with 13 bases in between. The CDR3 DNA sequence: TGTGCCAGCAAATCCAGGTGGAGCTCCTATAATTCACCCCTCCACTTT. Residues: CASKSRWSSYNSPLHF.

V usage is TRBV10-3 and J usage is TRBJ2-3; D tentatively fits TRBD1 or TRBD2 (5 bases each). This CDR3 region has 13 residues. The V and J ends lost 5 bases and 4 bases respectively, with 10 bases between them. The germline CDR1 and CDR2 sequences are ENHRY and SYGVKD. The CDR3 protein is CAISRDLPDTQYF. CDR3 DNA sequence: TGTGCCATCAGTCGGGACCTCCCAGATACGCAGTATTTT.

The rearrangement joins TRBV15 to TRBJ1-1; TRBD1 is a possible D gene (5 bases). Trimming shortened V by 3 bases and J by 1 base, and 15 bases separated the two germline ends. CDR1 is LNHNV, CDR2 YYDKDF, per germline (reference sequence). CDR3 length equals 16 residues. The CDR3 region is CATSSKAGTGNTEAFF. The CDR3, as DNA: TGTGCCACCAGCAGTAAAGCCGGGACGGGGAACACTGAAGCTTTCTTT.

This chain joins TRBV5-1 and TRBJ2-2; perhaps TRBD1 as D (7 bases). Germline CDR1 is SGHRS and CDR2 is YFSETQ. Between the trimmed V and J ends, which lost 7 bases and 5 bases, there was a span of 15 bases. This CDR3 contains 14 residues. The CDR3 loop reads CASSAAGGTGELFF. The CDR3 DNA is TGCGCCAGCTCGGCGGCAGGGGGGACCGGGGAGCTGTTTTTT.

The V call is TRBV10-2, the J call TRBJ1-3, with 9 bases that match TRBD1. The ends lost 0 bases at V and 5 bases at J; junction bases unmatched: 8. Germline assignment: CDR1 WSHSY and CDR2 SAAADI. The CDR3 loop spans 17 amino acids. CDR3 in DNA: TGCGCCAGCAGTGAGTCTGCGGGACAGGGTAGTAGAAACACCATATATTTT. Its protein product is CASSESAGQGSRNTIYF.

The rearrangement uses TRBV27 and TRBJ2-2, with D possibly called TRBD1 or TRBD2 (5 bases each). The CDR3 runs to 14 residues. The V and J ends lost 8 bases and 3 bases respectively, with 13 bases between them. Germline assignment: CDR1 MNHEY and CDR2 SMNVEV (reference sequence). The DNA for the CDR3 is TGTGCCAGCGGGACGGGCAGCTACACCGGGGAGCTGTTTTTT. It encodes CASGTGSYTGELFF.

The V call is TRBV28, the J call TRBJ2-1; 14 bases match TRBD2. This CDR3 spans 18 amino acids. Losses at the gene ends were 3 bases for V and 5 bases for J; bases not matched to a gene: 9. The germline CDR1 and CDR2 sequences are MDHEN and SYDVKM. Here the CDR3 reads CASSLRLAGGSLDNEQFF. The CDR3 DNA sequence: TGTGCCAGCAGTTTGCGACTAGCGGGAGGGTCTTTGGACAATGAGCAGTTCTTC.

The chain has TRBV5-4 and TRBJ2-7; 8 bases map to TRBD2. V lost 6 bases and J lost 1; bases outside the gene matches: 15. Germline V gives CDR1 SGHNT, CDR2 YYREEE (reference sequence). This CDR3 has 17 residues. DNA for the CDR3: TGTGCCAGCAAAATTGTCCTGGGACTAGAGAATTCCTACGAGCAGTACGTC. It yields the protein CASKIVLGLENSYEQYV.

This chain uses TRBV7-8 with TRBJ2-1; TRBD1 agrees at 9 bases. The CDR3 totals 13 residues. Germline V CDR1 and CDR2: SGHVS, FQNEAQ. V was clipped by 5 bases and J by 7 bases; unmatched bases: 3. CDR3 nucleotide sequence: TGTGCCAGCAGCCCCGGACAGGGGAATGAGCAGTTCTTC. This sequence encodes CASSPGQGNEQFF.

This clone was picked up one time. The chain carries TRBV10-2 and TRBJ2-1; 11 nucleotides align to TRBD2. The CDR3 consists of 13 residues. V was clipped by 8 bases and J by 9 bases; unmatched bases: 6. Germline-derived CDR1 and CDR2 are WSHSY and SAAADI. The CDR3 here is CASGSGRATEQFF. Here the CDR3 DNA reads TGCGCCAGCGGTAGCGGGAGGGCCACTGAGCAGTTCTTC.

The chain has TRBV30 and TRBJ2-7; D unresolved. Germline V gene lookup returns CDR1 GTSNPN and CDR2 SVGIG (reference sequence). With 3 bases removed from V and 8 bases from J, the gap between germline ends came to 14 bases. The CDR3 runs to 12 residues. The CDR3 region has the DNA TGTGCCTGGAGGAAAAATGAAGGAAAGCAGTACTTC. Amino acids: CAWRKNEGKQYF. The full variable domain, its missing parts supplied by reference TRBV30 and TRBJ2-7, is SQTIHQWPATLVQPVGSPLSLECTVEGTSNPNLYWYRQAAGRGLQLLFYSVGIGQISSEVPQNLSASRPQDRQFILSSKKLLLSDSGFYLCAWRKNEGKQYFGPGTRLTVT.

The V and J genes are TRBV27 and TRBJ2-5; 7 nucleotides align to TRBD2. Germline V gives CDR1 MNHEY, CDR2 SMNVEV (reference sequence). Unmatched junction bases numbered 6, after V lost 4 bases and J lost 1 base. The CDR3 consists of 15 residues. The CDR3 sequence is CASSSAREAQETQYF. CDR3 DNA sequence: TGTGCCAGCAGTTCGGCTCGGGAGGCCCAAGAGACCCAGTACTTC.

This clone has just a few counts. The chain is built from TRBV6-6 and TRBJ2-3; 7 bases are shared with TRBD2. V lost 5 bases and J lost 5; bases outside the gene matches: 1. The CDR3 has 12 residues. The germline CDR1 and CDR2 sequences are MNHNY and SVGAGI (reference sequence). As DNA, the CDR3 is TGTGCCAGCAGTAGGGAGGGAGATACGCAGTATTTT. It yields the protein CASSREGDTQYF.

The V gene is TRBV7-3, the J gene TRBJ1-6, with TRBD1 as a possible D gene (6 bases). The CDR3 is made up of 15 amino acids. CDR1 is SGHTA and CDR2 is FQGTGA in the germline V gene. The V end lost 0 bases, the J end lost 7 bases, and 10 bases lay between the germline ends. As DNA, the CDR3 is TGTGCCAGCAGCTTAACAGGGGGGGGAAATTCACCCCTCCACTTT. This codes for CASSLTGGGNSPLHF.

The gene calls are TRBV6-1 and TRBJ2-3; 7 bases are a match to TRBD2. CDR3 length: 15 amino acids. Germline CDR1 reads MNHNS; CDR2 reads SASEGT. V dropped 2 bases and J dropped 4; count of bases not matched to a gene: 6. This chain's CDR3 is CASSERSGNSDTQYF. The CDR3 DNA reads TGTGCCAGCAGTGAACGGAGCGGGAACTCAGATACGCAGTATTTT.

V gene TRBV6-6 combines with J gene TRBJ1-1; D is ambiguous. V shed 5 bases and J shed 1 base, with 11 bases lying between them. The CDR3 is 14 residues long. Germline loops: CDR1 MNHNY, CDR2 SVGAGI (reference sequence). CDR3 coding DNA: TGTGCCAGCAGTGCAACAGAGGGGAACACTGAAGCTTTCTTT. Translation gives CASSATEGNTEAFF.

The CDR3, as DNA: TGCAGTGCCCCTGGGCTCTATGGCTACACCTTC. It yields the protein CSAPGLYGYTF. The chain joins TRBV20-1 to TRBJ1-2, with D unresolved. Germline lookup yields CDR1 DFQATT and CDR2 SNEGSKA (reference sequence). The CDR3 contains 11 residues. V was clipped by 6 bases and J by 4 bases, with 9 bases between them.

This sequence joins TRBV10-3 and TRBJ2-7, with 9 nucleotides matching TRBD1. Germline V gene sequence: CDR1 ENHRY, CDR2 SYGVKD. The CDR3 has 13 amino acids. Germline trimming cut 6 bases from V and 5 bases from J; bases unmatched to any gene: 5. CDR3 sequence (DNA): TGTGCCATCAGAGGACAGGGGATGAACGAGCAGTACTTC. Its translation is CAIRGQGMNEQYF.

The chain links TRBV5-1 to TRBJ2-2; TRBD2 is a possible D gene (6 bases). The CDR3 contains 16 residues. The ends were cut back, 3 bases at V and 0 bases at J, with 12 bases in the middle. The germline gives CDR1 SGHRS, CDR2 YFSETQ. CDR3 in DNA: TGCGCCAGCAGCTATAGCGGAAATGCGAACACCGGGGAGCTGTTTTTT. Translation gives CASSYSGNANTGELFF.

The V gene is TRBV5-1, the J gene TRBJ2-1; 9 bases map to TRBD2. The germline gives CDR1 SGHRS, CDR2 YFSETQ. V trimming: 4 bases; J trimming: 10 bases; junction bases outside the gene matches: 12. CDR3 length: 15 residues. The CDR3 nucleotides are TGCGCCAGCAGCCTCGGTGTAGCGGGAGTTGGGGAGCAGTTCTTC. Its protein product is CASSLGVAGVGEQFF. Supplemented by reference TRBV5-1 and TRBJ2-1, the full variable domain reads KAGVTQTPRYLIKTRGQQVTLSCSPISGHRSVSWYQQTPGQGLQFLFEYFSETQRNKGNFPGRFSGRQFSNSRSEMNVSTLELGDSALYLCASSLGVAGVGEQFFGPGTRLTVL.

V usage is TRBV11-2 and J usage is TRBJ2-3; D gene uncertain. From germline, CDR1 is SGHAT and CDR2 FQNNGV. V lost 1 base to trimming and J lost 2 bases, with 10 bases between them. This CDR3 contains 15 residues. The DNA of the CDR3 is TGTGCCAGCAGCTTAGCATCGTACGACACAGATACGCAGTATTTT. Amino acids: CASSLASYDTDTQYF. Using reference TRBV11-2 and TRBJ2-3 for the parts outside the CDR3, the full variable domain is EAGVAQSPRYKIIEKRQSVAFWCNPISGHATLYWYQQILGQGPKLLIQFQNNGVVDDSQLPKDRFSAERLKGVDSTLKIQPAKLEDSAVYLCASSLASYDTDTQYFGPGTRLTVL.

The chain recombines TRBV19 with TRBJ1-5; the D gene is possibly TRBD1 (6 bases). Germline V gene lookup returns CDR1 LNHDA and CDR2 SQIVND (reference sequence). Trimming took 3 bases from V and 4 from J, leaving 10 bases between them. The CDR3 has 14 residues. In DNA form, the CDR3 reads TGTGCCAGTAGTATCAGGGACAAAAATCAGCCCCAGCATTTT. Translating it yields CASSIRDKNQPQHF. The variable domain in full, with the rest retrieved from reference TRBV19 and TRBJ1-5, is DGGITQSPKYLFRKEGQNVTLSCEQNLNHDAMYWYRQDPGQGLRLIYYSQIVNDFQKGDIAEGYSVSREKKESFPLTVTSAQKNPTAFYLCASSIRDKNQPQHFGDGTRLSIL.

V gene TRBV28 combines with J gene TRBJ2-7; TRBD2 matches 7 bases. J gave up 3 bases and V 11 bases, and 10 bases lay outside the gene matches. CDR3 size: 13 residues. Per the germline V gene, CDR1 is MDHEN and CDR2 is SYDVKM. For the CDR3, the DNA is TGTGCCGTGGGGGGAGGGCCAAGCTACGAGCAGTACTTC. This gives the protein CAVGGGPSYEQYF.